Sequencing of this T cell receptor (beta chain) was carried out in a study of shared clonotypes between healthy human individuals. Study-wide findings and caveats: Of the naive CD4 clonotypes, around 4.8% were shared across a handful of donors.

Comment on this clone: Antigen unknown.

V lost 2 bases, J lost 6 bases, and 5 bases lay in between. The CDR3 is 11 residues long. CDR1 SGHDN and CDR2 FVKESK come from the germline V gene. Naive CD8 cells, CD45RO-negative and positively selected for CCR7, excluded terminally differentiated effector memory CD45RA+ cells. Everyone who donated was a Caucasian adult who lived in Nashville, Tennessee. Replicate sorted-subset PCRs were loaded with approximately 200 ng DNA, about 28,000 T cell genomes. Original data processing: ImmunoSEQ output lacked quality scores and full-length reads, limiting matched filtering. Sequencing used immunoSEQ multiplex PCR; TCRdb keeps in-frame clones, though not all of them. V and J calls and clone size are copied from that table; D and trimming were computed from the DNA. In the table there are roughly 650,000 clones, around 96% of which are singletons.

The sequence derives from a woman in her 30s in good health. The sample consisted of naive CD8+ T cells sorted from blood. The chain has TRBV14 and TRBJ2-7, with no clear D. CDR3 in DNA: TGTGCCAGCAGCCAATATGGCGAGCAGTACTTC. Amino acids: CASSQYGEQYF. The whole variable domain, remainder taken from reference TRBV14 and TRBJ2-7, is EAGVTQFPSHSVIEKGQTVTLRCDPISGHDNLYWYRRVMGKEIKFLLHFVKESKQDESGMPNNRFLAERTGGTYSTLKVQPAELEDSGVYFCASSQYGEQYFGPGTRLTVT.